One TCR beta chain is described in this entry. Its antigen is not identified. V was clipped by 1 base and J by 6 bases, with 16 bases between them. CDR3 length: 15 residues. CDR1 is LNHDA, CDR2 SQIVND, per germline (reference sequence). Profiling relied on immunoSEQ multiplex PCR, and the TCRdb table lists in-frame clones only, not all of them. The table records approximately 74,000 clones, 80% to 95% of them present only once. The data stem from a study of OX40 agonist ivuxolimab in advanced cancers. Overall study: Patient treatment consisted of intravenous ivuxolimab administration every 2 weeks at 0.01 to 10 mg/kg. Patients achieving partial responses numbered three: one hepatocellular carcinoma case and two cutaneous melanoma cases. Study results and limitations: There was clonal expansion of CD4+ and CD8+ blood T cells by week 6 at 0.1 to 3.0 mg/kg.

Autoimmune disease history or systemic immunosuppression led to patient exclusion. The sequence was obtained from an adult with an advanced solid tumor such as melanoma, head and neck, liver or kidney cancer. The chain joins TRBV19 to TRBJ2-7; tentatively, D is TRBD2 (6 bases). This specimen was CD4+ or CD8+ T cells sorted from blood, taken in a trial of the OX40 agonist ivuxolimab. CDR3 loop: CASSIVTAGPGEQYF. The CDR3 DNA sequence: TGTGCCAGTAGTATAGTTACGGCGGGACCGGGCGAGCAGTACTTC.